This TCR beta chain was sequenced during a study of cytomegalovirus exposure and HLA in healthy donors. General observations from the study: The records held CMV serostatus as the only immune exposure information.

Germline CDR1 is SGHDN and CDR2 is FVKESK. V gave up 2 bases and J gave up 4 bases, with 9 bases separating them. This CDR3 region has 13 residues. The study ran its PCR with 60 Vbeta and 13 Jbeta primers. Repertoires were generated with immunoSEQ multiplex PCR, while TCRdb's copy carries only in-frame clones and drops some. The profile shows about 200,000 clones, under 85% of them singletons. Note on this clone: Its target is unknown.

Sequencing was performed on PBMCs. The sequence came from a man aged 45-65 years in good health and CMV-seronegative. The chain uses TRBV14 and TRBJ2-7, with D unresolved. The CDR3, as DNA: TGTGCCAGCAGCCAAAGCTACGGTTACGAGCAGTACTTC. Protein product: CASSQSYGYEQYF.